The 20 T cell receptor beta chains in this list originate from one sample, sequenced in a study of blood T cell repertoires in COVID-19. The protocol was immunoSEQ multiplex PCR, while the TCRdb copy is restricted to in-frame clones and leaves out a portion. The sample has roughly 230,000 clones; 65% to 85% are singletons. Sequences were obtained from PBMCs or T cells enriched from blood (not recorded which). These receptors were collected from a woman aged 55-69 years who had recovered from COVID-19.

This chain uses TRBV19 with TRBJ1-3; D unresolved. Trimming pared 6 bases from V and 2 bases from J, leaving 14 bases between. The CDR3 covers 15 residues. Germline CDR1 LNHDA, CDR2 SQIVND (reference sequence). The CDR3 sequence: CASSPPRGPGNTIYF. The DNA for the CDR3 is TGTGCCAGTAGCCCTCCCCGGGGTCCTGGAAACACCATATATTTT.

V is TRBV7-2 and J is TRBJ1-6; TRBD1 aligns across 7 bases. The CDR3 spans 15 residues. Germline lookup yields CDR1 SGHTA and CDR2 FQGNSA. The V segment lost 2 bases and the J segment 5 bases; nucleotides outside the gene matches: 3. The CDR3 nucleotides read TGTGCCAGCAGCTTAAGGCAGGGGGATAATTCACCCCTCCACTTT. Its protein is CASSLRQGDNSPLHF.

The CDR3 sequence: CASSPSGQGAYGYTF. In DNA, the CDR3 is TGTGCCAGCAGCCCCAGTGGGCAGGGGGCCTATGGCTACACCTTC. The chain is built from TRBV7-9 and TRBJ1-2; TRBD1 matches at 8 bases. CDR3 length equals 15 residues. Germline V gene data show CDR1 as SEHNR and CDR2 as FQNEAQ (reference sequence). V dropped 5 bases and J dropped 4; count of bases not matched to a gene: 9.

The chain combines TRBV7-8 with TRBJ1-5; 8 bases agree with TRBD1. The junction had 9 bases not matched to a gene; V was cut back by 1 base and J by 7 bases. The germline gives CDR1 SGHVS, CDR2 FQNEAQ. This CDR3 has 16 amino acids. The CDR3 sequence is CASSLGQGKRGQPQHF. DNA of the CDR3: TGTGCCAGCAGCTTAGGACAGGGGAAAAGAGGACAGCCCCAGCATTTT.

The chain employs TRBV5-4 and TRBJ2-3, with D possibly being TRBD2 (6 bases). The CDR3 consists of 14 residues. CDR1 is SGHNT, CDR2 YYREEE, per germline (reference sequence). Trimming left V 2 bases short and J 9 bases short, with 16 bases between. DNA of the CDR3: TGTGCCAGCAGCTTCCCCTCTGGCGGGGAGACGCAGTATTTT. Translation gives CASSFPSGGETQYF.

V and J are TRBV5-4 and TRBJ1-6; 10 nucleotides agree with TRBD1. This CDR3 region has 15 residues. The ends lost 4 bases at V and 6 bases at J; junction bases unmatched: 4. Germline V gene sequence: CDR1 SGHNT, CDR2 YYREEE (reference sequence). CDR3 region: CASSPRDRGNSPLHF. CDR3 sequence (DNA): TGTGCCAGCAGCCCCAGGGACAGGGGTAATTCACCCCTCCACTTT.

This clone was counted between two and nine times. The J gene is TRBJ1-5, the V gene TRBV18; 9 positions match TRBD1. J lost 2 bases, V lost 5 bases, and 1 base had no gene match. Germline values: CDR1 KGHSH, CDR2 LQKENI. CDR3 length: 14 amino acids. The CDR3 spells CASSGDRGNQPQHF. As DNA, the CDR3 is TGTGCCAGCTCAGGGGACAGGGGCAATCAGCCCCAGCATTTT. Filled out from reference TRBV18 and TRBJ1-5, the complete variable domain reads NAGVMQNPRHLVRRRGQEARLRCSPMKGHSHVYWYRQLPEEGLKFMVYLQKENIIDESGMPKERFSAEFPKEGPSILRIQQVVRGDSAAYFCASSGDRGNQPQHFGDGTRLSIL.

This chain links TRBV4-2 with TRBJ2-7; TRBD2 agrees at 9 bases. V shed 0 bases and J 7 bases; nucleotides not matched to a gene: 13. This CDR3 has 17 residues. CDR1 LGHNA and CDR2 YNFKEQ come from the germline V gene. The CDR3 is CASSQDNSAGGTREQYF. DNA of the CDR3: TGTGCCAGCAGCCAAGATAATAGCGCGGGAGGGACAAGAGAGCAGTACTTC.

This clone came up once. CDR3 nucleotide sequence: TGTGCCAGCAGCGAAACGGCAGGGGAAGCTTTCTTT. Translating gives CASSETAGEAFF. This chain joins TRBV7-3 and TRBJ1-1; a weak D match, TRBD1 (5 bases). Germline CDR1 reads SGHTA; CDR2 reads FQGTGA. Trimming removed 5 bases from V and 8 bases from J, with 12 bases in between. The CDR3 has 12 residues. Supplemented by reference TRBV7-3 and TRBJ1-1, the full variable domain reads GAGVSQTPSNKVTEKGKYVELRCDPISGHTALYWYRQSLGQGPEFLIYFQGTGAADDSGLPNDRFFAVRPEGSVSTLKIQRTERGDSAVYLCASSETAGEAFFGQGTRLTVV.

This clone has only a few counts. The V gene is TRBV2, the J gene TRBJ1-1, with a weak D call TRBD1 (5 bases). Germline V gene sequence: CDR1 SNHLY, CDR2 FYNNEI. This CDR3 comprises 14 residues. V gave up 3 bases and J gave up 2 bases, with 10 bases separating them. CDR3 bases: TGTGCCAGCAGTGAGTGGCAGGGTAACACTGAAGCTTTCTTT. This encodes CASSEWQGNTEAFF.

The chain uses TRBV19 and TRBJ1-5; 9 nucleotides agree with TRBD1. The ends lost 4 bases at V and 4 bases at J; junction bases unmatched: 2. Germline assignment: CDR1 LNHDA and CDR2 SQIVND (reference sequence). The CDR3 is 14 amino acids. CDR3 bases: TGTGCCAGTAGTAGCGGGACAGGGAATCAGCCCCAGCATTTT. Encoded protein: CASSSGTGNQPQHF.

This sequence joins TRBV18 and TRBJ2-1; no firm D call. Germline CDR1 is KGHSH and CDR2 is LQKENI. This CDR3 spans 14 amino acids. V shed 1 base and J shed 9 bases, with 13 bases lying between them. The CDR3 spells CASSPLSAPGEQFF. The DNA for the CDR3 is TGTGCCAGCTCACCACTATCTGCCCCGGGTGAGCAGTTCTTC.

The gene calls are TRBV7-2 and TRBJ1-1, with D uncertain. Germline lookup yields CDR1 SGHTA and CDR2 FQGNSA. The CDR3 is 13 residues long. V was cut by 3 bases and J by 7 bases, with 12 bases left in between. CDR3 nucleotides: TGTGCCAGCAGCTTCAGTGGCCCTCTTGAAGCTTTCTTT. The encoded protein is CASSFSGPLEAFF.

The chain combines TRBV14 with TRBJ1-4; no clear D gene. The CDR3 totals 15 residues. Trimming left V 1 base short and J 5 bases short, with 11 bases between. Germline V gene data show CDR1 as SGHDN and CDR2 as FVKESK. The CDR3 region is CASSQGGLINEKLFF. The CDR3 DNA reads as TGTGCCAGCAGCCAAGGAGGGCTGATCAATGAAAAACTGTTTTTT.

The CDR3 coding sequence is TGTGCCAGCAGCTTAGTAGGCGGGGGGGCCGGAGAGACCCAGTACTTC. Translation gives CASSLVGGGAGETQYF. The rearrangement joins TRBV7-2 to TRBJ2-5; 9 bases are shared with TRBD2. J gave up 4 bases and V 1 base, and 7 bases lay outside the gene matches. CDR3 length equals 16 residues. Germline V CDR1 and CDR2: SGHTA, FQGNSA.

In this sample, this clone turned up once. The chain recombines TRBV12-5 with TRBJ1-5; D is uncertain. The length of the CDR3 is 16 residues. Between the trimmed V and J ends, which lost 0 bases and 5 bases, there was a span of 14 bases. The germline V gene has CDR1 LGHNT and CDR2 FRNRAP. The CDR3 is CASGLVQTAGDQPQHF. Here the CDR3 DNA reads TGTGCTAGTGGTTTGGTACAGACCGCCGGGGATCAGCCCCAGCATTTT.

The J gene is TRBJ2-7, the V gene TRBV30, with D perhaps matching TRBD2 (5 bases). The CDR3 is 15 residues long. Looked up from germline, CDR1 is GTSNPN and CDR2 is SVGIG (reference sequence). V lost 2 bases, J lost 0 bases, and 14 bases lay in between. CDR3 amino acids: CAWSSLEGSSYEQYF. The CDR3, as DNA: TGTGCCTGGAGTAGTTTAGAGGGATCCTCCTACGAGCAGTACTTC.

The rearrangement joins TRBV7-6 to TRBJ2-7; tentative D call: TRBD1 (5 bases). This CDR3 contains 15 residues. Trimming took off 6 bases at V and 1 base at J, with 16 bases between the two ends. Germline-derived CDR1 and CDR2 are SGHVS and FNYEAQ. The CDR3 is CASSSRGGSSYEQYF. DNA of the CDR3: TGTGCCAGCAGTTCTAGGGGCGGAAGTTCCTACGAGCAGTACTTC.

This chain uses TRBV25-1 with TRBJ1-2; TRBD1 might be the D (6 bases). This CDR3 contains 13 residues. Trimming took off 8 bases at V and 7 bases at J, with 17 bases between the two ends. Per germline, CDR1 MGHDK and CDR2 SYGVNS. CDR3 region: CASAIPGHLGYTF. DNA for the CDR3: TGTGCCAGCGCTATTCCGGGACATCTTGGCTACACCTTC.

The chain employs TRBV6-1 and TRBJ2-7; TRBD1 might be the D (6 bases). Germline V gives CDR1 MNHNS, CDR2 SASEGT. This CDR3 region has 15 residues. V lost 2 bases to trimming and J lost 4 bases, with 15 bases between them. The CDR3 region is CASSESGQGLYEQYF. DNA for the CDR3: TGTGCCAGCAGTGAATCGGGGCAGGGGTTATACGAGCAGTACTTC.